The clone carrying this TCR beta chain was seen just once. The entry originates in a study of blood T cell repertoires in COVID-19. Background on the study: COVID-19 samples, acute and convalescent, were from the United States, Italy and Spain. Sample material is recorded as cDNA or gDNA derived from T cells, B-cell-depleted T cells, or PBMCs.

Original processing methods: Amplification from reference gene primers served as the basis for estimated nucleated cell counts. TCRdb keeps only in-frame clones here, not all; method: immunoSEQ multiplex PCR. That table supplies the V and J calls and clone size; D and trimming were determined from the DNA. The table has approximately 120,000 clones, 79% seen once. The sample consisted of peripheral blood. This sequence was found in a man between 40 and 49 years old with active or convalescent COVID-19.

The CDR3 DNA reads as TGTGCCATCACCAAGGGACAGGGAGGACCCTATGGCTACACCTTC. Its protein is CAITKGQGGPYGYTF. The V call is TRBV10-3, the J call TRBJ1-2; 9 bases match TRBD1. The CDR3 is made up of 15 amino acids. Germline-derived CDR1 and CDR2 are ENHRY and SYGVKD. The junction had 10 bases not matched to a gene; V was cut back by 7 bases and J by 4 bases.